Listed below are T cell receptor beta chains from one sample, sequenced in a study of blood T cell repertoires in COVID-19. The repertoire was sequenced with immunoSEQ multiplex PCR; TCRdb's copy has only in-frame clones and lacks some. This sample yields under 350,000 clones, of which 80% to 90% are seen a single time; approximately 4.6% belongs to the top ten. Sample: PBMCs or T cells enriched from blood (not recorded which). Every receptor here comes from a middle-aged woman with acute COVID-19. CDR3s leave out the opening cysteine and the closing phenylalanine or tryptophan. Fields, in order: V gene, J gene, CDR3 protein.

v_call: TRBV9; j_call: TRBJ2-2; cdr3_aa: ASSPLAGHNTGELF
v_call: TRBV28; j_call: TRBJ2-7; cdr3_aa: ASSDLAGGFNEQY
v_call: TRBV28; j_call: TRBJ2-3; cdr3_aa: ASSLSPGRKSTDTQY
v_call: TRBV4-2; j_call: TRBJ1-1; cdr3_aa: ASSQEAGTGGIREAF
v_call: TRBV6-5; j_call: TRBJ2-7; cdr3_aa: ASSSPGQGYEQY
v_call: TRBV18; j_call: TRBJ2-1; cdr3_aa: ASSPEGGAYNEQF
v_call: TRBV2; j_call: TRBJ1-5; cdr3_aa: ASSGSGPNQPQH
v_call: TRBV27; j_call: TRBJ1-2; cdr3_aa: ASSSDSMGIYGYT
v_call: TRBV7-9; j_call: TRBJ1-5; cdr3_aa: ASSLVGTGPQPQH
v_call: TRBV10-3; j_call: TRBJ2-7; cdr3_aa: AIGPIVYEQY
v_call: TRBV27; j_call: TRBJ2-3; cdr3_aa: ASSLRVRGRGTDTQY
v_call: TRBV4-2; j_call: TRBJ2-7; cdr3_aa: ASSQGRKSYEQY
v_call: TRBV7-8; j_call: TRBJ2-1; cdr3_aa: ASSPPRIRTSGVWDEQF
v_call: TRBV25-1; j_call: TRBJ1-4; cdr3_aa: ASSEGQPNEKLF